These 18 T cell receptor beta chains originate from one sample sequenced in a study of T cell responses to AZD1222 COVID-19 vaccine. Method: immunoSEQ multiplex PCR; TCRdb's copy keeps in-frame clones and lacks some. The sample shows about 99,000 clones, more than 75% of them seen only once. The specimen was peripheral blood, collected on day 0 of AZD1222 vaccination. The source is an adult in good health.

V and J are TRBV30 and TRBJ1-5, with 7 bases fitting TRBD1. V lost 2 bases, J lost 6 bases, and 4 bases stayed unmatched. The CDR3 runs to 13 residues. Per germline, CDR1 GTSNPN and CDR2 SVGIG (reference sequence). As DNA, the CDR3 is TGTGCCTGGAGTAGCACAGGGGTTCAGCCCCAGCATTTT. Protein product: CAWSSTGVQPQHF.

The J gene is TRBJ2-2, the V gene TRBV9; 8 bases fit TRBD1. With V trimmed by 4 bases and J by 1 base, 6 bases remained unmatched. Germline-derived CDR1 and CDR2 are SGDLS and YYNGEE. This CDR3 contains 16 residues. CDR3 amino acids: CASSLEGTGNTGELFF. CDR3 nucleotides: TGTGCCAGCAGCTTAGAAGGGACAGGGAACACCGGGGAGCTGTTTTTT. Variable domain in full (rest from reference TRBV9 and TRBJ2-2): DSGVTQTPKHLITATGQRVTLRCSPRSGDLSVYWYQQSLDQGLQFLIQYYNGEERAKGNILERFSAQQFPDLHSELNLSSLELGDSALYFCASSLEGTGNTGELFFGEGSRLTVL.

This rearrangement joins TRBV2 to TRBJ1-1; no clear D. CDR1 and CDR2 (germline): SNHLY, FYNNEI. This CDR3 contains 12 residues. The V end lost 5 bases, the J end lost 3 bases, and 7 bases lay between the germline ends. Here the CDR3 DNA reads TGTGCCAGCAGTTGGTCCTACACTGAAGCTTTCTTT. It specifies CASSWSYTEAFF. Full variable domain (outside the CDR3, taken from reference TRBV2 and TRBJ1-1): EPEVTQTPSHQVTQMGQEVILRCVPISNHLYFYWYRQILGQKVEFLVSFYNNEISEKSEIFDDQFSVERPDGSNFTLKIRSTKLEDSAMYFCASSWSYTEAFFGQGTRLTVV.

This chain uses TRBV7-6 with TRBJ1-6, with 9 bases that match TRBD1. V lost 1 base and J lost 7; bases outside the gene matches: 2. CDR3 length equals 15 residues. Germline V lookup: CDR1 SGHVS, CDR2 FNYEAQ. The CDR3 reads CASSLDGTGNSPLHF. The DNA for the CDR3 is TGTGCCAGCAGCTTAGATGGGACAGGGAATTCACCCCTCCACTTT.

The chain uses TRBV4-1 and TRBJ2-2; no firm D call. CDR1 and CDR2 from the germline V gene are MGHRA and YSYEKL. The V end was cut by 4 bases, the J end by 1 base, with 7 bases between. The CDR3 length is 14 residues. The CDR3 here is CASSLGKNTGELFF. Written as DNA, the CDR3 is TGCGCCAGCAGCCTGGGGAAGAACACCGGGGAGCTGTTTTTT.

The chain recombines TRBV5-1 with TRBJ1-2, with TRBD1 matching over 9 bases. The CDR3 covers 16 residues. CDR1 is SGHRS and CDR2 is YFSETQ in the germline V gene. The ends lost 0 bases at V and 6 bases at J; junction bases unmatched: 9. CDR3 sequence (DNA): TGCGCCAGCAGCTTGGTAGACAGGGGGGGCGCAAATGGCTACACCTTC. Protein: CASSLVDRGGANGYTF.

The chain employs TRBV4-2 and TRBJ1-5; perhaps TRBD1 as D (6 bases). The CDR3 runs 13 residues. Deletions cut 4 bases from V and 8 bases from J, with 12 bases between. Germline V CDR1 and CDR2: LGHNA, YNFKEQ. The CDR3 here is CASSPGGVEPQHF. The DNA for the CDR3 is TGTGCCAGCAGCCCGGGGGGCGTTGAGCCCCAGCATTTT.

J is TRBJ2-1 and V is TRBV6-2 or TRBV6-3; 7 bases line up with TRBD2. Germline CDR1 is MNHEY and CDR2 is SVGEGT. Germline trimming cut 6 bases from V and 0 bases from J; bases unmatched to any gene: 5. This CDR3 comprises 15 residues. This CDR3 is CASRPSGSSYNEQFF. CDR3 DNA: TGTGCCAGCAGGCCTAGCGGAAGCTCCTACAATGAGCAGTTCTTC.

The rearrangement joins TRBV15 to TRBJ1-5; D might be TRBD1 (5 bases). Germline V CDR1 and CDR2: LNHNV, YYDKDF (reference sequence). V dropped 6 bases and J dropped 5 bases, with 14 bases sitting between them. CDR3 size: 14 residues. The CDR3 coding sequence is TGTGCCACCAGAGAACCTGGGGGGGATCAGCCCCAGCATTTT. This sequence encodes CATREPGGDQPQHF.

The CDR3 DNA follows: TGCAGCTTTCGGCCTAGCGAATACAATGAGCAGTTCTTC. Its translation is CSFRPSEYNEQFF. The chain uses TRBV29-1 and TRBJ2-1, with a possible D match to TRBD2 (6 bases). Between the trimmed V and J ends, which lost 8 bases and 4 bases, there was a span of 15 bases. Looked up from germline, CDR1 is SQVTM and CDR2 is ANQGSEA. This CDR3 spans 13 amino acids.

V is TRBV4-3 and J is TRBJ1-2, with a possible D match to TRBD1 (6 bases). Germline assignment: CDR1 LGHNA and CDR2 YSLEER. V was trimmed by 1 base and J by 3 bases, leaving 21 bases between them. This CDR3 is built from 18 residues. The CDR3: CASSQGREQGFRDYGYTF. CDR3 nucleotide sequence: TGCGCCAGCAGCCAAGGGAGAGAACAGGGTTTCAGGGACTATGGCTACACCTTC.

The genes are TRBV28 and TRBJ2-1, with 11 bases matching TRBD2. The CDR3 consists of 15 residues. Germline V gene lookup returns CDR1 MDHEN and CDR2 SYDVKM. With 7 bases clipped from V and 6 bases from J, the junction kept 8 bases outside the gene matches. The CDR3, as DNA: TGTGCCAGCAATGCACTAGCGGGGGACACCAATGAGCAGTTCTTC. This codes for CASNALAGDTNEQFF.

The CDR3 bases are TGTGCCAGCAGCTTAAGCCCCACCCTGGGAAGAGTGTTCTTC. Amino acid sequence: CASSLSPTLGRVFF. V usage is TRBV7-3 and J usage is TRBJ2-1, with D unclear. Trimming cost V 1 base and J 15 bases, with 19 bases left between them. CDR3 length equals 14 residues. CDR1 and CDR2 (germline): SGHTA, FQGTGA. Variable domain in full (rest from reference TRBV7-3 and TRBJ2-1): GAGVSQTPSNKVTEKGKYVELRCDPISGHTALYWYRQSLGQGPEFLIYFQGTGAADDSGLPNDRFFAVRPEGSVSTLKIQRTERGDSAVYLCASSLSPTLGRVFFGPGTRLTVL.

V usage is TRBV14 and J usage is TRBJ2-2, with a tentative D call TRBD2 (5 bases). CDR3 length equals 16 residues. CDR1 and CDR2 (germline): SGHDN, FVKESK. Between the trimmed V and J ends, which lost 2 bases and 6 bases, there was a span of 16 bases. In nucleotides, the CDR3 is TGTGCCAGCAGCCAACGGTGGGAGAGATCGGCCGGGGAGCTGTTTTTT. Its translation is CASSQRWERSAGELFF.

V and J are TRBV29-1 and TRBJ2-4, with D perhaps matching TRBD1 (6 bases). There are 14 residues in the CDR3. Germline-derived CDR1 and CDR2 are SQVTM and ANQGSEA. V gave up 4 bases and J gave up 5 bases, with 15 bases separating them. CDR3 in amino acids: CSVAPTTGQNIQYF. CDR3 nucleotide sequence: TGCAGCGTTGCGCCCACGACAGGTCAAAACATTCAGTACTTC.

This clone appeared a few times. The chain carries TRBV7-8 and TRBJ2-7; weak D call: TRBD1 (6 bases). This CDR3 contains 14 residues. Trimming took off 5 bases at V and 2 bases at J, with 13 bases between the two ends. CDR1 is SGHVS, CDR2 FQNEAQ, per germline. The CDR3 DNA reads TGTGCCAGCAGCCCGCCCGGACAGCCCTACGAGCAGTACTTC. Translated: CASSPPGQPYEQYF.

The chain recombines TRBV7-2 with TRBJ2-2; TRBD2 matches at 8 bases. In germline, CDR1 is SGHTA, CDR2 FQGNSA. V lost 5 bases and J lost 4; bases outside the gene matches: 9. The CDR3 loop spans 16 amino acids. In nucleotides, the CDR3 is TGTGCCAGCAGCGTGACCCCTAGCGGGTCCACCGGGGAGCTGTTTTTT. Translated: CASSVTPSGSTGELFF.

This clone has a single count. The rearrangement links TRBV7-3 to TRBJ2-1, with a possible D match to TRBD2 (6 bases). Trimming took 4 bases from V and 0 from J, leaving 13 bases between them. This CDR3 spans 16 amino acids. Germline V gene sequence: CDR1 SGHTA, CDR2 FQGTGA. CDR3 bases: TGTGCCAGCAGCTCCCGAAGCGGGTCCTCCTACAATGAGCAGTTCTTC. This codes for CASSSRSGSSYNEQFF. Full variable domain (rest looked up from reference TRBV7-3 and TRBJ2-1): GAGVSQTPSNKVTEKGKYVELRCDPISGHTALYWYRQSLGQGPEFLIYFQGTGAADDSGLPNDRFFAVRPEGSVSTLKIQRTERGDSAVYLCASSSRSGSSYNEQFFGPGTRLTVL.